Following are 3 T cell receptor beta chains from one sample sequenced in a study of T cell repertoires in cytomegalovirus infection. In TCRdb, the reads were re-called with MiXCR into one record per CDR3 protein. The sample has 300,000 to 400,000 distinct CDR3 sequences; almost 30% are singletons. Their antigen targets remain unknown. The starting material was cultured PBMCs, obtained from culture after CMV antigen stimulation. These receptors all come from a human donor in good health (CMV status not recorded). Some clones in this sample may be carry-over from other donors' samples.

Many counts were recorded for this clonotype. The genes are TRBV7-6 and TRBJ1-4, with D maybe TRBD1 (5 bases). The CDR3 totals 15 residues. V was clipped by 3 bases and J by 4 bases, with 12 bases between them. Looked up from germline, CDR1 is SGHVS and CDR2 is FNYEAQ. The CDR3 region is CASSLEQGHNEKLFF. The DNA for the CDR3 is TGTGCCAGCAGCTTGGAGCAGGGCCATAATGAAAAACTGTTTTTT.

This clonotype was counted a few times. The CDR3, as DNA: TGTGCCAGCAGCGCAGTAGGCGGGAGCTACAATGAGCAGTTCTTC. Translating it yields CASSAVGGSYNEQFF. This sequence joins TRBV7-2 and TRBJ2-1; TRBD2 matches 7 bases. Trimming cost V 5 bases and J 3 bases; bases outside gene matches: 7. Looked up from germline, CDR1 is SGHTA and CDR2 is FQGNSA. The CDR3 runs 15 residues.

The chain uses TRBV7-9 and TRBJ1-6; no reliable D call. The CDR3 sequence is 14 residues long. Germline values: CDR1 SEHNR, CDR2 FQNEAQ (reference sequence). The V end was cut by 5 bases, the J end by 5 bases, with 10 bases between. The CDR3 reads CASSRTDHNSPLHF. DNA of the CDR3: TGTGCCAGCAGCCGGACGGATCATAATTCACCCCTCCACTTT.